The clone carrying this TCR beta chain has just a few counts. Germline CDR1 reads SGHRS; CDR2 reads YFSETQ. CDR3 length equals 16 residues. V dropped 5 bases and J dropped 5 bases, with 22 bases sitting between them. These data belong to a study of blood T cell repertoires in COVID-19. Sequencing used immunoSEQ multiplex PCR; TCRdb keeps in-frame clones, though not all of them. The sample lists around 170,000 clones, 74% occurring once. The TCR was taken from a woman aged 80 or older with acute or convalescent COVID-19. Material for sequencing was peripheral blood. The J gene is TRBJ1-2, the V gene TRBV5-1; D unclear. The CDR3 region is CASRQAYSRGFYGYTF. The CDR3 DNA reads TGCGCCAGCAGACAAGCCTACAGCCGGGGTTTTTATGGCTACACCTTC. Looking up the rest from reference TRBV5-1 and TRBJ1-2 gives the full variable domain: KAGVTQTPRYLIKTRGQQVTLSCSPISGHRSVSWYQQTPGQGLQFLFEYFSETQRNKGNFPGRFSGRQFSNSRSEMNVSTLELGDSALYLCASRQAYSRGFYGYTFGSGTRLTVV.